A single T cell receptor beta chain is shown here with its context. The table lists this clone with a count of one. The specificity of this receptor is unknown. The record has no base qualities; no much larger clone is one base away. TCRbeta CDR3 regions were amplified from genomic DNA by means of the immunoSEQ Assay, a bias-controlled multiplex PCR. As for the authors' bioinformatics: Nucleated cell counts per sample were estimated from amplification of reference gene primers within the assay. To quantify the absolute abundance of each unique TCRbeta CDR3 rearrangement, sequence reads were collapsed and filtered. For each sample, productive Simpson clonality was calculated as the square root of Simpson's diversity index over productive rearrangements. TCRdb re-hosts the immuneACCESS table, in-frame sequences only. Its copies lack some clones; in the studies checked, an unresolved V gene accounts for under half of them, and the cause for the rest is not known. The DNA was the basis for D and trimming; V, J and clone size are from that table. The sample yields some 210,000 clones; about 83% were counted once. 6.5% to 9% of the sample goes to the ten largest clones.

The junction carries 12 bases between V and J, which are trimmed by 6 bases and 4 bases respectively. The cysteine opens and the phenylalanine closes a CDR3 of 13 amino acids. Of the read, only the CDR3 DNA is kept; its 39 bases are in frame from base 1. CDR1 and CDR2 (MGHDK, SYGVNS) derive from the germline V gene. This sample was included in a study of blood T cell repertoires in COVID-19 (dated by TCRdb to 2019 to 2021). A note on the overall study: Collaborator samples came from the United States, Italy and Spain and covered acute and convalescent phases of COVID-19. Where available, HLA class I and class II types were obtained from metadata supplied by the sample provider rather than from assay-based typing. The samples were drawn from the first 160 participants of the ongoing ImmuneRACE study and from 1,254 subjects provided by 6 global collaborators. Subjects who had been exposed to COVID-19, were actively infected with it, or had recovered from it provided the deeply sampled blood TCRbeta repertoires that made up the dataset. The prospective study material was composed of cDNA or gDNA derived from T cells, B-cell-depleted T cells, or PBMCs. The repertoires were made available in a free public database intended to serve as a resource for research on the immune response to SARS-CoV-2. A de-identified subject ID, COVID-19 status, age in years and sex were almost always included in the sample metadata. What the study reported, not specific to this receptor: The amount of clinical and demographic metadata varied by source and participant and was provided uncurated.

Collaborating institutions collected whole blood in K2EDTA tubes following their own protocols. For TCRbeta analysis, collaborator samples were shipped as frozen whole blood, as isolated PBMCs, or as DNA extracted from either sample type. The sequence derives from a woman between 45 and 65 years old with active or convalescent COVID-19. Sequenced: peripheral blood. The sequence links TRBV25-1 to TRBJ1-2, with no reliable assignment of the D segment. The DNA is as follows: TGTGCCAGCAGCCTAACGAGTAGCTATGGCTACACCTTC. Its translation is CASSLTSSYGYTF.